This T cell receptor (beta chain) stems from a study of T cell responses to AZD1222 COVID-19 vaccine. Germline V gene lookup returns CDR1 SGHNT and CDR2 YYREEE (reference sequence). The CDR3 spans 14 residues. V gave up 4 bases and J gave up 7 bases; unmatched junction bases: 8. This clone was seen a handful of times. Here immunoSEQ multiplex PCR was the method, and the copy in TCRdb shows in-frame clones only, minus some. Of 150,000 to 200,000 clones in the sample, 94% are singletons; the top ten hold approximately 0.6%. The source material was peripheral blood, sampled on day 0 of AZD1222 vaccination. The chain has TRBV5-4 and TRBJ1-3; TRBD1 matches at 7 bases. This sequence originates from an adult in good health. Written as DNA, the CDR3 is TGTGCCAGCAGCCCGGCAGGGGGGAGGAACACCATATATTTT. It encodes CASSPAGGRNTIYF.